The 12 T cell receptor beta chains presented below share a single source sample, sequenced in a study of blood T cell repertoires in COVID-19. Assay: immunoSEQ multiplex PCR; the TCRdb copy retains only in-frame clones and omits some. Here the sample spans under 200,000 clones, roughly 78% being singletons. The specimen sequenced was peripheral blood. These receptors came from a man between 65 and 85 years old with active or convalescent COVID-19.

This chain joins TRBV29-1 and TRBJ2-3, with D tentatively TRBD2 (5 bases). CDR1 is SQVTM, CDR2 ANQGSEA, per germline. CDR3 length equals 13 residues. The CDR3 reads CRAWFSGTDTQYF. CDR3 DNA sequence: TGCAGGGCCTGGTTTAGCGGCACAGATACGCAGTATTTT.

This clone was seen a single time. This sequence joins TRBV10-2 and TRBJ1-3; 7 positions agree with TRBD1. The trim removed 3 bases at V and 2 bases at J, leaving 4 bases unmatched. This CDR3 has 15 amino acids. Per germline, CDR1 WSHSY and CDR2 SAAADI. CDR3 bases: TGCGCCAGCAGTGACCGGACAGGTACTGGAAACACCATATATTTT. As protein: CASSDRTGTGNTIYF.

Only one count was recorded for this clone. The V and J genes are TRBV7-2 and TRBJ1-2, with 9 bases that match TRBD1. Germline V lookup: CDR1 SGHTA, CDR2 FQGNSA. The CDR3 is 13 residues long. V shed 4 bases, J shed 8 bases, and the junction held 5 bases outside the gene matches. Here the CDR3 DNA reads TGTGCCAGCAGCTCGGGACAGGGCTTGGGCTACACCTTC. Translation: CASSSGQGLGYTF.

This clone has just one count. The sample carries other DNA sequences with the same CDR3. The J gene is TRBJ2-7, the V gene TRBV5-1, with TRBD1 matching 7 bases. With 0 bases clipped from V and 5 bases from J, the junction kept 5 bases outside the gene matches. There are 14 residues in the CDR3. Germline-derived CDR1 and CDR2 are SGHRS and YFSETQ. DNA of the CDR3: TGCGCCAGCAGCTTGGGACAGGGAGTCAACGAGCAGTACTTC. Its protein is CASSLGQGVNEQYF.

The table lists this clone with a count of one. In nucleotides, the CDR3 is TGTGCCAGTAGTATAGGAGGGCCTGGAGGGCAGTACTTC. Translation: CASSIGGPGGQYF. This sequence joins TRBV19 and TRBJ2-7; the D gene is possibly TRBD2 (5 bases). Per germline, CDR1 LNHDA and CDR2 SQIVND (reference sequence). This CDR3 comprises 13 residues. Trimming stripped 1 base from V and 9 bases from J, with 13 bases between.

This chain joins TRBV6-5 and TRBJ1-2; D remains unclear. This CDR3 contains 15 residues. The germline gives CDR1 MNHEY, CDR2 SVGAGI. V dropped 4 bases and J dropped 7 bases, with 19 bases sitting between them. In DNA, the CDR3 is TGTGCCAGCAGTTCCCCCAAAGAGGGTAGGGTTGGCTACACCTTC. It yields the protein CASSSPKEGRVGYTF.

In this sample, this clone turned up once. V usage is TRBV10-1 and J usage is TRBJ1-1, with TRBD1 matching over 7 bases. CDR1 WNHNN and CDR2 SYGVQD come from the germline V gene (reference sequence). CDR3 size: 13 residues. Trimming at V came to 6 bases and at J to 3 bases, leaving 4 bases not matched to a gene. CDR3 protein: CASSGQADTEAFF. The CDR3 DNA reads TGCGCCAGCAGCGGACAGGCGGACACTGAAGCTTTCTTT.

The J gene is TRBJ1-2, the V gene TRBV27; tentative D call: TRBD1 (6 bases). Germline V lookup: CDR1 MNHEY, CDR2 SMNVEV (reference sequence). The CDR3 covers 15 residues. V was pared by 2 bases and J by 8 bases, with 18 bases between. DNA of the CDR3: TGTGCCAGCAGTTTAAGTGTCGAGGGGGGGTTGGGCTACACCTTC. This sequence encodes CASSLSVEGGLGYTF.

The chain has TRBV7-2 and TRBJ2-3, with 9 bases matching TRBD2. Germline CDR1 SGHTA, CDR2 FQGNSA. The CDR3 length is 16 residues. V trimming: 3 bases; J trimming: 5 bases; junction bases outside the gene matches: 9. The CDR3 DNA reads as TGTGCCAGCAGCTTGGCGGGGGGGGCCGGGGTAGATACGCAGTATTTT. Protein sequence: CASSLAGGAGVDTQYF.

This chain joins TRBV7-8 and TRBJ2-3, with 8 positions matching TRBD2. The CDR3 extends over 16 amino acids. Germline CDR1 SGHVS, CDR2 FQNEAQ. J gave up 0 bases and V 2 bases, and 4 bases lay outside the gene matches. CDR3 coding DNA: TGTGCCAGCAGCTTACGAGCGGGGGTTAGCACAGATACGCAGTATTTT. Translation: CASSLRAGVSTDTQYF.

In DNA form, the CDR3 reads TGCGCCAGCAGCCAAGAGGGACTAGCGGGGGGGAGTGCAGATACGCAGTATTTT. It specifies CASSQEGLAGGSADTQYF. The chain has TRBV4-1 and TRBJ2-3, with 16 bases lining up with TRBD2. The CDR3 has 18 residues. The germline V gene has CDR1 MGHRA and CDR2 YSYEKL. The V and J ends lost 0 bases and 4 bases, in that order; junction bases with no gene match: 4.

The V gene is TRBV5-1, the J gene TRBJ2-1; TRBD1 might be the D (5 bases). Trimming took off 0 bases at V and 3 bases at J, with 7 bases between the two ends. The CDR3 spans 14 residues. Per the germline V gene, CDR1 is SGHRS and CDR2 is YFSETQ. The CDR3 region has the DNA TGCGCCAGCAGCTTGGCAGACAGCTACAATGAGCAGTTCTTC. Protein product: CASSLADSYNEQFF.